The 10 T cell receptor beta chains in this list originate from one sample, sequenced in a study of T cells in Graves' hyperthyroidism and ophthalmopathy. RNA transcripts provided the source from which TCR beta CDR3 regions were amplified. In the first-round RT-PCR of the TCR CDR3, the HTBI primer set was used. One entry per CDR3 protein, called by TCRdb with MiXCR from the multiplex PCR reads. Of roughly 740,000 distinct CDR3 sequences listed, approximately 16% are singletons. The specimen sequenced was blood. Source of these receptors: a man aged 18 to 30 with Graves' hyperthyroidism.

This clonotype was seen at least ten times. V is TRBV28 and J is TRBJ2-7; D is unresolved. This CDR3 region has 12 residues. The germline V gene has CDR1 MDHEN and CDR2 SYDVKM. V was shortened by 1 base and J by 7 bases, with 8 bases between the two germline ends. The CDR3 DNA follows: TGTGCCAGCAGTTTATTCGCTATGGAGCAGTACTTC. As protein: CASSLFAMEQYF.

This clonotype appeared many times. The chain links TRBV3-1 to TRBJ2-7, with 10 bases aligning to TRBD1. The CDR3 spans 16 residues. Losses at the gene ends were 1 base for V and 5 bases for J; bases not matched to a gene: 8. CDR1 LGHDT and CDR2 YNNKEL come from the germline V gene (reference sequence). In DNA form, the CDR3 reads TGTGCCAGCAGCCAAGCCGGGACAGGGGCGGGCGACGAGCAGTACTTC. Protein: CASSQAGTGAGDEQYF.

This rearrangement joins TRBV20-1 to TRBJ2-7; TRBD1 aligns across 7 bases. Trimming at V came to 5 bases and at J to 1 base, leaving 5 bases not matched to a gene. The CDR3 spans 13 residues. Germline V gives CDR1 DFQATT, CDR2 SNEGSKA (reference sequence). The CDR3 DNA is TGCAGTGCTCACAGGGGTCCTTCCTACGAGCAGTACTTC. The encoded protein is CSAHRGPSYEQYF.

This clonotype was counted ten times or more. J is TRBJ2-3 and V is TRBV18; possible D gene TRBD2, 5 bases. The ends were cut back, 8 bases at V and 1 base at J, with 10 bases in the middle. Looked up from germline, CDR1 is KGHSH and CDR2 is LQKENI. CDR3 length: 13 amino acids. In DNA form, the CDR3 reads TGTGCCAGCAGCGGTGGGGGCACAGATACGCAGTATTTT. Residues: CASSGGGTDTQYF.

This clonotype has more than one count but fewer than ten. The chain uses TRBV20-1 and TRBJ1-2; unclear D gene. The germline V and J ends were trimmed by 3 bases and 2 bases, with 10 bases remaining between them. Germline assignment: CDR1 DFQATT and CDR2 SNEGSKA (reference sequence). The CDR3 length is 13 residues. Written as DNA, the CDR3 is TGCAGTGCTAGTGTGGCGGGAAACTATGGCTACACCTTC. It is translated as CSASVAGNYGYTF.

This clonotype showed up many times. The chain uses TRBV28 and TRBJ2-5; no clear D. The CDR3 contains 13 residues. V was shortened by 2 bases and J by 5 bases, with 9 bases between the two germline ends. Germline V CDR1 and CDR2: MDHEN, SYDVKM. CDR3 residues: CASSLPVGETQYF. The CDR3 DNA sequence: TGTGCCAGCAGTTTACCAGTGGGGGAGACCCAGTACTTC. Looking up the rest from reference TRBV28 and TRBJ2-5 gives the full variable domain: DVKVTQSSRYLVKRTGEKVFLECVQDMDHENMFWYRQDPGLGLRLIYFSYDVKMKEKGDIPEGYSVSREKKERFSLILESASTNQTSMYLCASSLPVGETQYFGPGTRLLVL.

Here the CDR3 DNA reads TGTGCCAGCAGCCAGATTAGCGGGAGCTTCTACGAGCAGTACTTC. It specifies CASSQISGSFYEQYF. The chain employs TRBV4-2 and TRBJ2-7; TRBD2 aligns across 9 bases. Germline V CDR1 and CDR2: LGHNA, YNFKEQ. The CDR3 is 15 residues long. Trimming took 3 bases from V and 3 from J; bases not matched to a gene: 6.

This clonotype was detected ten times or more. The chain uses TRBV12-3 or TRBV12-4 and TRBJ1-2; no firm D call. V was cut by 5 bases and J by 7 bases, with 17 bases left in between. There are 14 residues in the CDR3. The CDR3 sequence is CASSRTAGKGGYTF. The DNA of the CDR3 is TGTGCCAGCAGTCGGACCGCCGGGAAGGGTGGCTACACCTTC.

This clonotype was picked up many times. The V and J genes are TRBV3-1 and TRBJ2-5; TRBD2 agrees at 12 bases. CDR3 length: 15 amino acids. Germline CDR1 LGHDT, CDR2 YNNKEL (reference sequence). V trimming: 2 bases; J trimming: 4 bases; junction bases outside the gene matches: 2. This CDR3 reads CASSQLAGGPETQYF. CDR3 nucleotide sequence: TGTGCCAGCAGCCAACTAGCGGGAGGGCCAGAGACCCAGTACTTC.

The V call is TRBV27, the J call TRBJ2-7; TRBD2 agrees at 12 bases. Germline CDR1 and CDR2: MNHEY and SMNVEV (reference sequence). Trimming cost V 2 bases and J 2 bases; bases outside gene matches: 4. The CDR3 has 16 amino acids. CDR3 DNA: TGTGCCAGCAGTTTACTCGGACTAGCGGGGACCTACGAGCAGTACTTC. This codes for CASSLLGLAGTYEQYF.